Shown below are 21 T cell receptor beta chains from a single sample sequenced in a study of control samples from healthy donors and cancer patients (dated by TCRdb to the early 2020s). Preparation of the library involved the immunoSEQ multiplex PCR assay. TCRdb provides this immuneACCESS table in a form limited to in-frame rearrangements. Some clones are lacking; in checked studies, under half of them reflect an unresolved V gene, and why the rest are absent is not known. The sample profile shows tens of thousands of clones; 70% to 90% of them were found once. The biggest ten clones account for more than 1.5% of the sample. The source material was PBMCs. The source is a woman aged 40 to 50 with lung cancer.

This clone was recorded once. The rearrangement links TRBV5-5 to TRBJ1-4; D not certain. Trimming stripped 0 bases from V and 8 bases from J, with 14 bases between. CDR1 SGHKS and CDR2 YYEKEE come from the germline V gene (reference sequence). This CDR3 spans 15 amino acids. This CDR3 reads CASSLAAGVGEKLFF. In DNA form, the CDR3 reads TGTGCCAGCAGCTTGGCAGCTGGGGTGGGCGAAAAACTGTTTTTT.

This clone was detected a few times. J is TRBJ1-2 and V is TRBV6-5; tentative D call: TRBD1 (5 bases). Trimming shortened V by 8 bases and J by 0 bases, and 13 bases separated the two germline ends. Germline V lookup: CDR1 MNHEY, CDR2 SVGAGI. The CDR3 is made up of 14 amino acids. The CDR3 sequence: CASGQGESNYGYTF. CDR3 in DNA: TGTGCCAGCGGCCAAGGGGAATCTAACTATGGCTACACCTTC.

The chain recombines TRBV6-5 with TRBJ2-7; 11 bases fit TRBD1. The CDR3 runs to 14 residues. Per the germline V gene, CDR1 is MNHEY and CDR2 is SVGAGI. With 10 bases clipped from V and 3 bases from J, the junction kept 8 bases outside the gene matches. As DNA, the CDR3 is TGTGCCACTACTCCGGGACAGGGGGTCTACGAGCAGTACTTC. This codes for CATTPGQGVYEQYF.

This chain uses TRBV6-6 with TRBJ2-3; D is ambiguous. Trimming pared 2 bases from V and 2 bases from J, leaving 8 bases between. The germline CDR1 and CDR2 sequences are MNHNY and SVGAGI (reference sequence). The CDR3 is 14 residues long. CDR3 protein: CASSYRSHTDTQYF. CDR3 nucleotide sequence: TGTGCCAGCAGTTACCGGTCCCACACAGATACGCAGTATTTT.

J is TRBJ2-1 and V is TRBV5-6; no clear D gene. This CDR3 spans 14 amino acids. From germline, CDR1 is SGHDT and CDR2 YYEEEE. V was pared by 1 base and J by 9 bases, with 14 bases between. CDR3 residues: CASSLQTQIPEQFF. The DNA for the CDR3 is TGTGCCAGCAGCTTGCAAACACAGATTCCTGAGCAGTTCTTC.

The CDR3 DNA sequence: TGTGCCAGCAGTGAAGGGGTCGTCGGCTACTATGGCTACACCTTC. Protein product: CASSEGVVGYYGYTF. The chain employs TRBV6-1 and TRBJ1-2; D is unclear. The CDR3 is 15 residues long. V lost 1 base and J lost 3, with 12 bases in between. In germline, CDR1 is MNHNS, CDR2 SASEGT.

This clone was detected only a few times. The genes are TRBV7-2 and TRBJ2-7, with 8 nucleotides matching TRBD1. CDR3 size: 15 residues. With V trimmed by 0 bases and J by 2 bases, 3 bases remained unmatched. CDR1 is SGHTA and CDR2 is FQGNSA in the germline V gene. CDR3 nucleotides: TGTGCCAGCAGCTTAGCCGGGACAGGAGCCTACGAGCAGTACTTC. Encoded protein: CASSLAGTGAYEQYF.

The CDR3 loop reads CASSPRDSTTEAFF. CDR3 nucleotide sequence: TGTGCCAGCTCACCTCGGGACAGTACTACTGAAGCTTTCTTT. V and J are TRBV18 and TRBJ1-1; 7 nucleotides agree with TRBD1. The germline CDR1 and CDR2 sequences are KGHSH and LQKENI. The CDR3 extends over 14 amino acids. Unmatched junction bases numbered 6, after V lost 3 bases and J lost 5 bases.

The rearrangement uses TRBV7-2 and TRBJ1-1; 9 positions agree with TRBD1. The germline V gene encodes CDR1 SGHTA and CDR2 FQGNSA. Trimming removed 5 bases from V and 5 bases from J; junction bases left unmatched: 9. The CDR3 length is 15 residues. The DNA of the CDR3 is TGTGCCAGCAGCCCCGCCCCGACAGGGGGGACTGAAGCTTTCTTT. This codes for CASSPAPTGGTEAFF.

The V gene is TRBV7-9, the J gene TRBJ2-3; the match to TRBD2 covers 11 bases. Per germline, CDR1 SEHNR and CDR2 FQNEAQ (reference sequence). V lost 5 bases, J lost 4 bases, and 8 bases stayed unmatched. The CDR3 totals 16 residues. The CDR3 here is CASSRTSGPGADTQYF. The DNA for the CDR3 is TGTGCCAGCAGCAGGACTAGCGGGCCTGGTGCAGATACGCAGTATTTT.

V and J are TRBV6-5 and TRBJ2-1; 9 positions match TRBD1. Germline loops: CDR1 MNHEY, CDR2 SVGAGI. CDR3 length: 15 residues. Trimming removed 5 bases from V and 8 bases from J; junction bases left unmatched: 10. The CDR3 coding sequence is TGTGCCAGCAGTATGGGGACAGGGCCTTGGGATGAGCAGTTCTTC. This codes for CASSMGTGPWDEQFF.

The CDR3 coding sequence is TGTGCCTGGAGGAGGCAGGGGGGTGGCTACGAGCAGTACTTC. Translated: CAWRRQGGGYEQYF. The V and J genes are TRBV30 and TRBJ2-7, with D tentatively TRBD1 (7 bases). The germline gives CDR1 GTSNPN, CDR2 SVGIG (reference sequence). This CDR3 spans 14 amino acids. Trimming stripped 3 bases from V and 3 bases from J, with 15 bases between.

The chain has TRBV11-3 and TRBJ2-1, with TRBD2 identical over 11 bases. The CDR3 spans 15 residues. Per germline, CDR1 SGHNT and CDR2 YENEEA. V was pared by 5 bases and J by 9 bases, with 9 bases of the junction left unmatched. CDR3 protein: CASSLTGLADGEQFF. CDR3 nucleotide sequence: TGTGCCAGCAGCCTCACGGGACTAGCGGATGGTGAGCAGTTCTTC.

The chain joins TRBV19 to TRBJ1-5; D unclear. The CDR3 has 12 amino acids. Germline V gene sequence: CDR1 LNHDA, CDR2 SQIVND (reference sequence). The V and J ends lost 5 bases and 10 bases respectively, with 12 bases between them. In DNA, the CDR3 is TGTGCCAGTAGTTCGGGATTGTGTCCCCAGCATTTT. This encodes CASSSGLCPQHF.

The V gene is TRBV7-8, the J gene TRBJ2-7; D unclear. Deletions cut 3 bases from V and 0 bases from J, with 12 bases between. This CDR3 region has 15 residues. Per the germline V gene, CDR1 is SGHVS and CDR2 is FQNEAQ. The CDR3 loop reads CASSLTGSNSYEQYF. DNA of the CDR3: TGTGCCAGCAGCTTGACGGGTTCAAACTCCTACGAGCAGTACTTC.

J is TRBJ1-4 and V is TRBV15; D may be TRBD1 (5 bases). The V end lost 4 bases, the J end lost 9 bases, and 9 bases lay between the germline ends. Germline CDR1 is LNHNV and CDR2 is YYDKDF (reference sequence). The CDR3 loop spans 12 amino acids. As DNA, the CDR3 is TGTGCCACCAGCATTCAGGGAAAAAAACTGTTTTTT. It encodes CATSIQGKKLFF.

The CDR3 region is CASSLEDRFNYGYTF. DNA for the CDR3: TGTGCCAGCAGCTTGGAGGACAGGTTTAACTATGGCTACACCTTC. The chain uses TRBV5-8 and TRBJ1-2; 7 nucleotides line up with TRBD1. Trimming cost V 0 bases and J 1 base; bases outside gene matches: 3. Germline CDR1 and CDR2: SGHTS and YDEGEE. The CDR3 totals 15 residues.

The chain combines TRBV3-1 (or the pseudogene TRBV3-2) with TRBJ1-2; D unresolved. The CDR3 is made up of 14 amino acids. Looked up from germline, CDR1 is LGHDT and CDR2 is YNNKEL (reference sequence). V lost 3 bases and J 6 bases, leaving 14 bases between the germline ends. The CDR3 sequence: CASSHRHSLDGYTF. CDR3 coding DNA: TGTGCCAGCAGCCATCGACATAGTCTTGATGGCTACACCTTC.

This chain connects TRBV9 to TRBJ1-4; D unclear. The germline V gene has CDR1 SGDLS and CDR2 YYNGEE. V lost 0 bases, J lost 6 bases, and 12 bases lay in between. There are 15 residues in the CDR3. In DNA, the CDR3 is TGTGCCAGCAGCGTAGATCCGAGTTTGCATGAAAAACTGTTTTTT. Its protein product is CASSVDPSLHEKLFF. Together with reference TRBV9 and TRBJ1-4, the CDR3 gives the full variable domain: DSGVTQTPKHLITATGQRVTLRCSPRSGDLSVYWYQQSLDQGLQFLIQYYNGEERAKGNILERFSAQQFPDLHSELNLSSLELGDSALYFCASSVDPSLHEKLFFGSGTQLSVL.

The rearrangement joins TRBV5-4 to TRBJ1-2; TRBD1 might be the D (5 bases). The V and J ends lost 0 bases and 2 bases respectively, with 8 bases between them. Germline assignment: CDR1 SGHNT and CDR2 YYREEE (reference sequence). The CDR3 has 14 amino acids. Here the CDR3 reads CASSLDRTNYGYTF. CDR3 DNA sequence: TGTGCCAGCAGCTTGGACAGGACGAACTATGGCTACACCTTC.

The genes are TRBV7-8 and TRBJ2-1; D is uncertain. The CDR3 runs 15 residues. Germline-derived CDR1 and CDR2 are SGHVS and FQNEAQ. V shed 5 bases and J shed 3 bases, with 14 bases lying between them. The CDR3 bases are TGTGCCAGCAGCACCGGATTCGCCCTCTACAATGAGCAGTTCTTC. Residues: CASSTGFALYNEQFF.